The 20 T cell receptor beta chains listed next were all sequenced from one sample in a study of molecular identifiers for immune sequencing clone quantification listed by TCRdb under 2018. Preparation of the library involved PCR. Sequencer: Illumina HiSeq 4000. Through fastp at Q25 and MiXCR, TCRdb rebuilt clones from the public reads, retaining in-frame beta chains. For every CDR3 protein sequence, its rows merge into one entry that carries the most common genes and DNA. This sample has 85,000 to 100,000 distinct CDR3 sequences in its table, and over 20% of those were observed once. The ten largest clones represent around 1% of the sample. Sequencing input: naive CD8+ T cells from blood, with Jurkat cell RNA spiked in. The meaning of the sample's cell subset or site label: FACS-sorted CD8+CD4-CCR7+CD45RA+ naive T cells. The receptors derive from a human donor in good health. Some libraries in this study had Jurkat cell RNA spiked in.

The CDR3 DNA follows: TGTGCCATCAGTGAAGTCGACAGGGTCTACGGGGAGCAGTACTTC. Residues: CAISEVDRVYGEQYF. This rearrangement joins TRBV10-3 to TRBJ2-7; 7 bases match TRBD1. Unmatched junction bases numbered 12, after V lost 3 bases and J lost 7 bases. CDR1 is ENHRY and CDR2 is SYGVKD in the germline V gene. This CDR3 has 15 amino acids.

There are a few counts of this clonotype. The chain joins TRBV7-2 to TRBJ2-1; 12 positions agree with TRBD2. CDR3 size: 15 residues. Germline V gene data show CDR1 as SGHTA and CDR2 as FQGNSA. With 5 bases clipped from V and 4 bases from J, the junction kept 3 bases outside the gene matches. The CDR3 reads CASSPGTSGYNEQFF. In DNA form, the CDR3 reads TGTGCCAGCAGCCCCGGGACTAGCGGGTACAATGAGCAGTTCTTC.

This clonotype has more than one count but fewer than ten. This chain links TRBV30 with TRBJ2-7; no reliable D call. V was cut by 2 bases and J by 6 bases, with 20 bases left in between. Germline V CDR1 and CDR2: GTSNPN, SVGIG (reference sequence). The CDR3 covers 15 residues. The chain's CDR3 is CAWSPTAVYIREQYF. The CDR3 DNA reads as TGTGCCTGGAGTCCGACGGCAGTCTATATCCGCGAGCAGTACTTC.

This clonotype was seen repeatedly, ten times or more. The genes are TRBV6-5 and TRBJ2-3; D is unresolved. This CDR3 contains 14 residues. Deletions cut 6 bases from V and 2 bases from J, with 12 bases between. CDR1 is MNHEY, CDR2 SVGAGI, per germline. The CDR3 protein is CASSSASFTDTQYF. CDR3 in DNA: TGTGCCAGCAGCTCAGCATCCTTCACAGATACGCAGTATTTT.

This clonotype appeared many times. V is TRBV28 and J is TRBJ1-5; a possible D gene is TRBD1 (6 bases). The V and J ends lost 2 bases and 4 bases respectively, with 15 bases between them. Germline CDR1 and CDR2: MDHEN and SYDVKM. This CDR3 comprises 16 residues. CDR3 coding DNA: TGTGCCAGCAGTTTAGGGCAGGGGTCGAGGAATCAGCCCCAGCATTTT. It yields the protein CASSLGQGSRNQPQHF.

This clonotype was seen at least ten times. This sequence joins TRBV27 and TRBJ2-5; 7 bases agree with TRBD1. Germline V gene sequence: CDR1 MNHEY, CDR2 SMNVEV (reference sequence). After removal of 3 bases from V and 0 bases from J, the junction contained 4 bases not matched to a gene. There are 15 residues in the CDR3. In DNA, the CDR3 is TGTGCCAGCAGTTTTTGGGGACAGTACCAAGAGACCCAGTACTTC. It codes for CASSFWGQYQETQYF.

Of note for this clonotype: A much larger clone differs by one base, so this may be a read error. The chain is built from TRBV20-1 and TRBJ2-5; 11 bases are shared with TRBD2. This CDR3 is 14 amino acids long. The V gene's germline CDR1 is DFQATT and CDR2 SNEGSKA (reference sequence). The CDR3 spells CSARTSGYQDTQYF. The CDR3 nucleotides are TGCAGTGCCAGGACTAGCGGGTACCAAGATACCCAGTACTTC.

This clonotype occurred many times. The V call is TRBV27, the J call TRBJ2-2; D is undetermined. CDR1 MNHEY and CDR2 SMNVEV come from the germline V gene (reference sequence). The CDR3 consists of 14 residues. The V gene lost 4 bases and the J gene lost 2 bases, with 8 bases spanning the gap. The CDR3 loop is CASSWQVNTGELFF. The CDR3, as DNA: TGTGCCAGCAGTTGGCAGGTTAACACCGGGGAGCTGTTTTTT.

This clonotype was counted only a few times. The chain couples TRBV6-2 or TRBV6-3 to TRBJ2-1, with D unresolved. The CDR3 runs to 15 residues. CDR1 is MNHEY and CDR2 is SVGEGT in the germline V gene. Trimming took off 6 bases at V and 5 bases at J, with 17 bases between the two ends. CDR3: CASRLTLDHDNEQFF. CDR3 in DNA: TGTGCCAGCAGACTAACCCTGGACCACGACAATGAGCAGTTCTTC.

Concerning this clonotype: A single base separates this from a much larger clone, so it may be a read error. J is TRBJ1-1 and V is TRBV7-9; D not certain. The CDR3 loop spans 14 amino acids. Per the germline V gene, CDR1 is SEHNR and CDR2 is FQNEAQ (reference sequence). V dropped 4 bases and J dropped 3 bases, with 12 bases sitting between them. The CDR3 DNA is TGTGCCAGCAGCTACGAGGTCCCGGACACTGAAGCTTTCTTT. Amino acid sequence: CASSYEVPDTEAFF.

This clonotype was seen ten or more times. This chain joins TRBV11-2 and TRBJ1-1; TRBD1 is a possible D gene (5 bases). V gave up 4 bases and J gave up 6 bases, with 18 bases separating them. Germline CDR1 is SGHAT and CDR2 is FQNNGV. CDR3 length: 15 amino acids. Written as DNA, the CDR3 is TGTGCCAGCAGCTCGTTAGGGACGGATGGAGCTGAAGCTTTCTTT. Translating it yields CASSSLGTDGAEAFF.

This clonotype was counted many times. This chain joins TRBV4-3 and TRBJ2-2; D not certain. Germline V CDR1 and CDR2: LGHNA, YSLEER. This CDR3 is 15 amino acids long. Trimming removed 1 base from V and 1 base from J, with 7 bases in between. The CDR3 loop is CASSQAQWNTGELFF. CDR3 sequence (DNA): TGCGCCAGCAGCCAAGCACAGTGGAACACCGGGGAGCTGTTTTTT.

The chain joins TRBV10-3 to TRBJ1-1, with TRBD1 matching 11 bases. The germline gives CDR1 ENHRY, CDR2 SYGVKD. Losses at the gene ends were 2 bases for V and 10 bases for J; bases not matched to a gene: 12. The length of the CDR3 is 16 residues. The CDR3 loop is CAISENAGTGGIGAFF. Written as DNA, the CDR3 is TGTGCCATCAGTGAGAATGCCGGGACAGGGGGAATTGGAGCTTTCTTT.

As regards this clonotype: A much larger clone lies a single base off, so this may be a read error. V gene TRBV10-2 combines with J gene TRBJ2-3, with TRBD2 matching 8 bases. The germline CDR1 and CDR2 sequences are WSHSY and SAAADI. V lost 3 bases to trimming and J lost 7 bases; unmatched junction nucleotides: 18. This CDR3 has 18 residues. CDR3 sequence: CASSDLRALAGVVYTQYF. As DNA, the CDR3 is TGCGCCAGCAGTGACCTCCGGGCCCTAGCGGGTGTCGTGTATACGCAGTATTTT.

This clonotype was picked up many times. J is TRBJ2-3 and V is TRBV7-9, with D perhaps given as TRBD1 or TRBD2 (5 bases each). V lost 3 bases to trimming and J lost 5 bases, with 9 bases between them. The CDR3 sequence is 13 residues long. CDR1 SEHNR and CDR2 FQNEAQ come from the germline V gene (reference sequence). The CDR3 region has the DNA TGTGCCAGCAGCTTGGGGGAAAAAGATACGCAGTATTTT. It specifies CASSLGEKDTQYF.

This clonotype was recorded at least ten times. This chain links TRBV7-9 with TRBJ2-3; 9 bases agree with TRBD1. Germline-derived CDR1 and CDR2 are SEHNR and FQNEAQ (reference sequence). Unmatched junction bases numbered 4, after V lost 5 bases and J lost 4 bases. This CDR3 is 14 amino acids long. The CDR3 DNA sequence: TGTGCCAGCAGCGCCGGGACAGGGCCAGATACGCAGTATTTT. Translation gives CASSAGTGPDTQYF.

The sample holds many counts of this clonotype. The J gene is TRBJ2-3, the V gene TRBV29-1; TRBD1 is a possible D gene (6 bases). V lost 1 base and J lost 5, with 16 bases in between. CDR3 length: 15 amino acids. From germline, CDR1 is SQVTM and CDR2 ANQGSEA. In DNA form, the CDR3 reads TGCAGCGTTGAAGGCCAGGGGACCATCGGAGATACGCAGTATTTT. This encodes CSVEGQGTIGDTQYF.

The chain has TRBV27 and TRBJ2-5, with unresolved D. Germline V gives CDR1 MNHEY, CDR2 SMNVEV (reference sequence). V was cut by 5 bases and J by 2 bases, with 12 bases left in between. The CDR3 covers 14 residues. For the CDR3, the DNA is TGTGCCAGCAGTCCCGTAGTTGGGCAAGAGACCCAGTACTTC. It yields the protein CASSPVVGQETQYF.

The sample holds many counts of this clonotype. J is TRBJ2-3 and V is TRBV28; 16 bases match TRBD2. Germline CDR1 reads MDHEN; CDR2 reads SYDVKM. The CDR3 covers 21 residues. Losses at the gene ends were 2 bases for V and 0 bases for J; bases not matched to a gene: 11. The DNA of the CDR3 is TGTGCCAGCAGTTTACCTGCCAGGGGACTAGCGGGAGGGCTGAGCACAGATACGCAGTATTTT. Its protein product is CASSLPARGLAGGLSTDTQYF.

The chain links TRBV4-3 to TRBJ2-5; 13 bases agree with TRBD2. J was trimmed by 4 bases and V by 3 bases; bases with no gene match: 2. CDR3 length: 15 residues. Germline values: CDR1 LGHNA, CDR2 YSLEER. CDR3 sequence reads: CASSQGLAGPETQYF. The CDR3 bases are TGCGCCAGCAGCCAGGGACTAGCGGGGCCAGAGACCCAGTACTTC.